These 26 T cell receptor beta chains were all obtained from the same sample, sequenced in a study of T cells in Graves' hyperthyroidism and ophthalmopathy. RNA transcripts yielded amplified TCR beta CDR3 regions. First-round RT-PCR of the TCR CDR3 relied on the HTBI primer set. TCRdb re-called the multiplex PCR reads with MiXCR, one entry per CDR3 protein. The sample has around 280,000 distinct CDR3 sequences, around 15% seen once. What was sequenced was blood. The receptors come from a woman aged 40 to 50 with Graves' hyperthyroidism.

The sample holds many counts of this clonotype. The chain recombines TRBV2 with TRBJ1-1; D not certain. Trimming took off 6 bases at V and 0 bases at J, with 8 bases between the two ends. The CDR3 sequence is 13 residues long. Germline-derived CDR1 and CDR2 are SNHLY and FYNNEI. CDR3: CASSTDLNTEAFF. Here the CDR3 DNA reads TGTGCCAGCAGCACAGACTTGAACACTGAAGCTTTCTTT.

The chain uses TRBV5-6 and TRBJ2-7; D perhaps matches TRBD2 (5 bases). Germline CDR1 SGHDT, CDR2 YYEEEE. Between the trimmed V and J ends, which lost 4 bases and 3 bases, there was a span of 11 bases. The CDR3 has 13 amino acids. In nucleotides, the CDR3 is TGTGCCAGCAGCACTCTGGACTTCTACGAGCAGTACTTC. It specifies CASSTLDFYEQYF.

This clonotype was observed many times. The genes are TRBV6-1 and TRBJ2-7; a weak D match, TRBD2 (5 bases). The germline V gene has CDR1 MNHNS and CDR2 SASEGT. The length of the CDR3 is 14 residues. V shed 7 bases and J shed 1 base, with 14 bases lying between them. The CDR3 sequence: CASITPSPSYEQYF. The CDR3 region has the DNA TGTGCCAGCATCACCCCTAGCCCGTCCTACGAGCAGTACTTC.

This clonotype was picked up many times. The gene calls are TRBV7-9 and TRBJ1-1; a weak D match, TRBD1 (5 bases). The length of the CDR3 is 12 residues. Per germline, CDR1 SEHNR and CDR2 FQNEAQ (reference sequence). Trimming pared 5 bases from V and 6 bases from J, leaving 10 bases between. As DNA, the CDR3 is TGTGCCAGCAGCCCAGGGTTCTCTGAAGCTTTCTTT. It yields the protein CASSPGFSEAFF.

This clonotype was seen a few times. This rearrangement joins TRBV7-8 to TRBJ2-2; D uncertain. The CDR3 runs 13 residues. Germline V CDR1 and CDR2: SGHVS, FQNEAQ. With 2 bases removed from V and 8 bases from J, the gap between germline ends came to 9 bases. The CDR3 spells CASSLSVQGELFF. The DNA for the CDR3 is TGTGCCAGCAGCTTATCAGTACAGGGGGAGCTGTTTTTT.

This clonotype was seen many times. The chain has TRBV7-8 and TRBJ2-1, with D unresolved. The CDR3 covers 16 residues. Germline CDR1 and CDR2: SGHVS and FQNEAQ. The V end lost 2 bases, the J end lost 0 bases, and 11 bases lay between the germline ends. CDR3 in amino acids: CASSLWVNYSYNEQFF. In DNA form, the CDR3 reads TGTGCCAGCAGCTTATGGGTCAACTACTCCTACAATGAGCAGTTCTTC.

In its sample, this clonotype was seen many times. The J gene is TRBJ2-5, the V gene TRBV20-1; TRBD2 might be the D (6 bases). This CDR3 comprises 12 residues. Germline V gene data show CDR1 as DFQATT and CDR2 as SNEGSKA (reference sequence). DNA of the CDR3: TGCATAGCGGAGAGGTCCCAAGAGACCCAGTACTTC. As protein: CIAERSQETQYF.

This clonotype was recorded many times. V gene TRBV27 combines with J gene TRBJ2-3, with D maybe TRBD1 (5 bases). Trimming removed 3 bases at V and 2 bases at J, with 9 bases between. Germline values: CDR1 MNHEY, CDR2 SMNVEV (reference sequence). The CDR3 is 14 amino acids. As DNA, the CDR3 is TGTGCCAGCAGTTTTGACAGCCTCACAGATACGCAGTATTTT. Translation: CASSFDSLTDTQYF.

The genes are TRBV6-1 and TRBJ2-5; 12 bases map to TRBD2. The V gene's germline CDR1 is MNHNS and CDR2 SASEGT. The ends lost 6 bases at V and 4 bases at J; junction bases unmatched: 6. The CDR3 runs to 15 residues. The CDR3 bases are TGTGCCAGCAGACCTCGGACTAGCGGGATAGAGACCCAGTACTTC. It codes for CASRPRTSGIETQYF.

This clonotype was counted many times. The V and J genes are TRBV5-1 and TRBJ2-7; perhaps TRBD2 as D (7 bases). Per germline, CDR1 SGHRS and CDR2 YFSETQ. Trimming stripped 0 bases from V and 7 bases from J, with 11 bases between. The CDR3 loop spans 13 amino acids. The CDR3 coding sequence is TGCGCCAGCAGCTTGGCCGGGGGGACAGAGCAGTACTTC. The encoded protein is CASSLAGGTEQYF.

There are many counts of this clonotype. This chain connects TRBV14 to TRBJ2-1; a possible D gene is TRBD1 (6 bases). CDR3 length equals 14 residues. V was trimmed by 3 bases and J by 8 bases, leaving 14 bases between them. Germline lookup yields CDR1 SGHDN and CDR2 FVKESK. The CDR3 DNA reads TGTGCCAGCAGCCAGGACAGTCGTCCGCATGAGCAGTTCTTC. Its protein is CASSQDSRPHEQFF. Looking up the rest from reference TRBV14 and TRBJ2-1 gives the full variable domain: EAGVTQFPSHSVIEKGQTVTLRCDPISGHDNLYWYRRVMGKEIKFLLHFVKESKQDESGMPNNRFLAERTGGTYSTLKVQPAELEDSGVYFCASSQDSRPHEQFFGPGTRLTVL.

There are many counts of this clonotype. The J gene is TRBJ2-1, the V gene TRBV29-1, with 8 bases fitting TRBD1. The J segment lost 3 bases and the V segment lost 4 bases, leaving 8 bases of the junction unmatched. CDR3 size: 15 residues. Germline V gives CDR1 SQVTM, CDR2 ANQGSEA. DNA for the CDR3: TGCAGCGTTGGGTACGGGACAGGTGACTACAATGAGCAGTTCTTC. This encodes CSVGYGTGDYNEQFF.

This clonotype was detected a few times. Since the CDR3 does not end with the conserved phenylalanine or tryptophan, this likely comes from a read error. The genes are TRBV11-2 and TRBJ2-1; 8 nucleotides agree with TRBD2. The V gene's germline CDR1 is SGHAT and CDR2 FQNNGV. V was pared by 4 bases and J by 2 bases, with 7 bases of the junction left unmatched. There are 16 residues in the CDR3. CDR3 DNA sequence: TGTGCCAGCAGCTCCCTGGCGGGAGGCCCCTACAATGAGCAGTTCCTC. Residues: CASSSLAGGPYNEQFL.

This clonotype has ten or more counts. A read error may explain this, as a much larger clone is one base away. The chain is built from TRBV5-8 and TRBJ1-1; TRBD1 matches 7 bases. This CDR3 contains 12 residues. J was trimmed by 4 bases and V by 4 bases; bases with no gene match: 1. Germline values: CDR1 SGHTS, CDR2 YDEGEE. As DNA, the CDR3 is TGTGCCAGCAGCCACAGGGGCACTGAAGCTTTCTTT. Translation: CASSHRGTEAFF.

This clonotype was seen a few times. J is TRBJ2-1 and V is TRBV29-1; 9 nucleotides agree with TRBD2. V was pared by 1 base and J by 8 bases, with 6 bases of the junction left unmatched. Germline V CDR1 and CDR2: SQVTM, ANQGSEA. This CDR3 is built from 14 residues. The DNA for the CDR3 is TGCAGCGTTGAAGGCGGGAGGGCCGTCGATGAGCAGTTCTTC. Protein: CSVEGGRAVDEQFF.

This clonotype came up many times. V and J are TRBV11-2 and TRBJ1-1; D is undetermined. With 1 base removed from V and 5 bases from J, the gap between germline ends came to 8 bases. Germline lookup yields CDR1 SGHAT and CDR2 FQNNGV. CDR3 length: 13 amino acids. CDR3 DNA: TGTGCCAGCAGCTTAGGTGTAGTGACTGAAGCTTTCTTT. It specifies CASSLGVVTEAFF.

The gene calls are TRBV5-5 and TRBJ2-7; 8 nucleotides match TRBD2. Unmatched junction bases numbered 4, after V lost 6 bases and J lost 2 bases. The CDR3 is 13 amino acids. Germline V lookup: CDR1 SGHKS, CDR2 YYEKEE (reference sequence). CDR3 loop: CASIREGAYEQYF. The CDR3 DNA follows: TGTGCCAGCATACGGGAGGGTGCCTACGAGCAGTACTTC.

This clonotype was seen repeatedly, ten times or more. J is TRBJ2-2 and V is TRBV6-1; D perhaps matches TRBD2 (6 bases). V was cut by 6 bases and J by 7 bases, with 12 bases left in between. CDR1 is MNHNS, CDR2 SASEGT, per germline. This CDR3 comprises 13 residues. CDR3 sequence reads: CASRELAVGELFF. The CDR3 DNA reads as TGTGCCAGCAGGGAATTAGCGGTCGGGGAGCTGTTTTTT.

This clonotype was counted many times. This chain uses TRBV12-5 with TRBJ2-5; D is uncertain. Germline values: CDR1 LGHNT, CDR2 FRNRAP. Trimming shortened V by 0 bases and J by 3 bases, and 5 bases separated the two germline ends. The CDR3 has 13 residues. The CDR3 DNA reads TGTGCTAGTGGTTTGGTGAATGAAGAGACCCAGTACTTC. Translated, it gives CASGLVNEETQYF.

This clonotype showed up many times. The genes are TRBV2 and TRBJ1-1; D call uncertain. The V and J ends lost 2 bases and 1 base respectively, with 8 bases between them. The V gene's germline CDR1 is SNHLY and CDR2 FYNNEI. The CDR3 spans 14 residues. CDR3 residues: CASSERSWNTEAFF. The CDR3 DNA is TGTGCCAGCAGTGAACGGAGTTGGAACACTGAAGCTTTCTTT.

The table lists this clonotype with a few counts. The chain employs TRBV7-8 and TRBJ2-5; a weak D match, TRBD2 (6 bases). CDR1 and CDR2 (germline): SGHVS, FQNEAQ. The CDR3 runs to 14 residues. The V end lost 5 bases, the J end lost 3 bases, and 13 bases lay between the germline ends. CDR3 in DNA: TGTGCCAGCAGCCCGGTCCGGGGGAAAGAGACCCAGTACTTC. It specifies CASSPVRGKETQYF.

This clonotype occurred a few times. V and J are TRBV20-1 and TRBJ2-3; D not resolved. Germline V gene data show CDR1 as DFQATT and CDR2 as SNEGSKA (reference sequence). This CDR3 is 14 amino acids long. V lost 7 bases and J lost 1, with 15 bases in between. CDR3 in amino acids: CSGRWEAGTDTQYF. The CDR3 coding sequence is TGCAGTGGGCGGTGGGAAGCAGGCACAGATACGCAGTATTTT.

The table lists this clonotype with many counts. The chain is built from TRBV6-1 and TRBJ2-7; 8 nucleotides match TRBD1. The CDR3 extends over 13 amino acids. Per germline, CDR1 MNHNS and CDR2 SASEGT. Trimming took 6 bases from V and 4 from J; bases not matched to a gene: 5. As DNA, the CDR3 is TGTGCCAGCAGGTTAAACAGGGGGTACGAGCAGTACTTC. Protein sequence: CASRLNRGYEQYF.

The chain combines TRBV14 with TRBJ1-5, with D unresolved. Trimming shortened V by 4 bases and J by 3 bases, and 13 bases separated the two germline ends. The length of the CDR3 is 15 residues. Germline CDR1 reads SGHDN; CDR2 reads FVKESK. Here the CDR3 reads CASSLATPYNQPQHF. As DNA, the CDR3 is TGTGCCAGCAGCCTTGCGACACCTTACAATCAGCCCCAGCATTTT. The full variable domain, in which reference TRBV14 and TRBJ1-5 provide the parts outside the CDR3, is EAGVTQFPSHSVIEKGQTVTLRCDPISGHDNLYWYRRVMGKEIKFLLHFVKESKQDESGMPNNRFLAERTGGTYSTLKVQPAELEDSGVYFCASSLATPYNQPQHFGDGTRLSIL.

The rearrangement uses TRBV7-9 and TRBJ1-3; possible D gene TRBD1, 6 bases. The germline V gene has CDR1 SEHNR and CDR2 FQNEAQ (reference sequence). The CDR3 is 14 amino acids. V was pared by 5 bases and J by 7 bases, with 15 bases between. CDR3 sequence (DNA): TGTGCCAGCAGCGCCACCTCACAGGGTAACACCATATATTTT. Translated, it gives CASSATSQGNTIYF. Drawing the rest from reference TRBV7-9 and TRBJ1-3, the complete variable domain is DTGVSQNPRHKITKRGQNVTFRCDPISEHNRLYWYRQTLGQGPEFLTYFQNEAQLEKSRLLSDRFSAERPKGSFSTLEIQRTEQGDSAMYLCASSATSQGNTIYFGEGSWLTVV.

This clonotype was observed at least ten times. The chain employs TRBV2 and TRBJ1-5, with D possibly TRBD1 on 5 matching bases. CDR1 is SNHLY, CDR2 FYNNEI, per germline. The CDR3 loop spans 12 amino acids. Trimming pared 4 bases from V and 6 bases from J, leaving 7 bases between. CDR3 protein: CASSGDAQPQHF. CDR3 DNA: TGTGCCAGCAGTGGGGACGCTCAGCCCCAGCATTTT. The full variable domain, with the rest looked up from reference TRBV2 and TRBJ1-5, is EPEVTQTPSHQVTQMGQEVILRCVPISNHLYFYWYRQILGQKVEFLVSFYNNEISEKSEIFDDQFSVERPDGSNFTLKIRSTKLEDSAMYFCASSGDAQPQHFGDGTRLSIL.